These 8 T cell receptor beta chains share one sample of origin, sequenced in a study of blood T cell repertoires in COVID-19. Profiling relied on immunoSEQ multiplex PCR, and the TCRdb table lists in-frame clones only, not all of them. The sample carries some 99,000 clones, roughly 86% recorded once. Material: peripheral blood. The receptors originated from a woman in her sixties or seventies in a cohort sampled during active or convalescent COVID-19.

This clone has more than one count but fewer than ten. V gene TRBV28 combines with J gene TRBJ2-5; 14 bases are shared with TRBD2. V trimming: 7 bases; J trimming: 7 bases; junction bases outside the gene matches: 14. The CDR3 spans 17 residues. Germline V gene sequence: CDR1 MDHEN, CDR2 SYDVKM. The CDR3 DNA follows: TGTGCCAGCAATGGGGGGGGACTAGCGGGAGACCTGGGGACCCAGTACTTC. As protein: CASNGGGLAGDLGTQYF.

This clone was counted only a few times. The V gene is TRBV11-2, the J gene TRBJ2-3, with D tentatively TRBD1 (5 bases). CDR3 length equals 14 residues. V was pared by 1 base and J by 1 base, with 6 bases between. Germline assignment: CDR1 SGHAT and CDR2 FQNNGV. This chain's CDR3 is CASSLVGGTDTQYF. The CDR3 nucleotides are TGTGCCAGCAGCTTAGTAGGGGGCACAGATACGCAGTATTTT.

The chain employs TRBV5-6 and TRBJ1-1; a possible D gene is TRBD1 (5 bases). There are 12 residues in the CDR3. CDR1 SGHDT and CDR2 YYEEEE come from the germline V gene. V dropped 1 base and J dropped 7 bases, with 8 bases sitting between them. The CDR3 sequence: CASSLPTGEAFF. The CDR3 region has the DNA TGTGCCAGCAGCTTGCCCACAGGTGAAGCTTTCTTT.

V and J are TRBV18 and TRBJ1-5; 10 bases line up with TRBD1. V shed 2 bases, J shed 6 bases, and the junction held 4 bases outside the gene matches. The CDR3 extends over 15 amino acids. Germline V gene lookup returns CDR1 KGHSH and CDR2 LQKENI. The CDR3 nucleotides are TGTGCCAGCTCACCAAGGGACAGGGGAAGTCAGCCCCAGCATTTT. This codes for CASSPRDRGSQPQHF.

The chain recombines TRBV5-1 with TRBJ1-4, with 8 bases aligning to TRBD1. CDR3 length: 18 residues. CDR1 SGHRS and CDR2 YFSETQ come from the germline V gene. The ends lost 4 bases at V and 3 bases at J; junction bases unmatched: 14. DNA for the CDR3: TGCGCCAGCAGCCTGGGGCCCTATCGGGACAGGCCTAATGAAAAACTGTTTTTT. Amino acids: CASSLGPYRDRPNEKLFF.

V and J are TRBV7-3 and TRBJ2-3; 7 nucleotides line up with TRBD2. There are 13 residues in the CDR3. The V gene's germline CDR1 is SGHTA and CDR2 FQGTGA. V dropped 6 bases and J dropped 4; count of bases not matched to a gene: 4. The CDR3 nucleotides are TGTGCCAGCAGGGGAGGGAGCGCAGATACGCAGTATTTT. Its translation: CASRGGSADTQYF.

The CDR3 nucleotides read TGCAGTGCTAGTGACCTACCAGGACATCTGTTCTTC. This encodes CSASDLPGHLFF. The chain employs TRBV20-1 and TRBJ2-1, with D perhaps TRBD1 (5 bases). This CDR3 region has 12 residues. From germline, CDR1 is DFQATT and CDR2 SNEGSKA (reference sequence). With 3 bases removed from V and 15 bases from J, the gap between germline ends came to 18 bases.

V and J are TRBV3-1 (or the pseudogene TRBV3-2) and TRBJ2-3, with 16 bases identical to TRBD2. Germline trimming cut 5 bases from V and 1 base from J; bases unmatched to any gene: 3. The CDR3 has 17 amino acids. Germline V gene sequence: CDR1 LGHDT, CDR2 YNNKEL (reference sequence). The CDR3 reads CASSSGTSGGGTDTQYF. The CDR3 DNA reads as TGTGCCAGCAGCTCCGGGACTAGCGGGGGGGGCACAGATACGCAGTATTTT.